One T cell receptor (beta chain) is described in this entry. The data stem from a study of blood T cell repertoires in COVID-19. Across the study: Acute and convalescent COVID-19 specimens originated in the United States, Italy and Spain.

V lost 1 base, J lost 10 bases, and 16 bases lay in between. This CDR3 is built from 14 residues. The germline V gene has CDR1 ENHRY and CDR2 SYGVKD. It was during active infection that Seattle patients were enrolled and then longitudinally followed. Study processing details: For nucleated cells, counts were estimated from reference gene primer amplification. Only in-frame clones appear in the TCRdb table, and some are missing; sequencing was by immunoSEQ multiplex PCR. V and J calls and clone size follow that table, whereas D and trimming were derived from the DNA. This sample has 81,000 or so clones, with roughly 85% found just once.

The specimen was peripheral blood. This chain links TRBV10-3 with TRBJ1-1, with D maybe TRBD1 (6 bases). This clonotype originated in a man aged 45-60 years with COVID-19, enrolled during active disease. The CDR3, as DNA: TGTGCCATCAGTGAGTTCTCTGGGGGCGAAGGAGCTTTCTTT. Protein: CAISEFSGGEGAFF.